What follows are 10 T cell receptor beta chains derived from one specimen sequenced in a study of post-analysis software for immune sequencing data. The study, taken as a whole, reports: Several TRBV segments were more frequent in patients than controls; TRBV5-6, TRBV5-1 and TRBV20-1 belonged to this group.

Unique molecular identifiers were present in the TCR beta cDNA libraries. TCRdb itself ran the PCR reads through MiXCR, one entry per CDR3 protein. The sample includes 740,000 or so distinct CDR3 sequences, approximately 53% of them seen just once. These receptors are not linked to any known antigen. The sequenced material came from blood. All receptors derive from a girl aged 10 to 17 with multiple sclerosis.

The chain recombines TRBV12-5 with TRBJ2-1, with TRBD2 matching 9 bases. From germline, CDR1 is LGHNT and CDR2 FRNRAP. The CDR3 length is 17 residues. V was pared by 2 bases and J by 7 bases, with 12 bases of the junction left unmatched. Here the CDR3 reads CASGLHDSGSRLNEQFF. The CDR3 DNA reads as TGTGCTAGTGGTTTGCATGATAGCGGGAGTAGATTAAATGAGCAGTTCTTC. The entire variable domain, with the rest obtained from reference TRBV12-5 and TRBJ2-1, is as follows: DARVTQTPRHKVTEMGQEVTMRCQPILGHNTVFWYRQTMMQGLELLAYFRNRAPLDDSGMPKDRFSAEMPDATLATLKIQPSEPRDSAVYFCASGLHDSGSRLNEQFFGPGTRLTVL.

The genes are TRBV5-1 and TRBJ2-4; D perhaps matches TRBD2 (6 bases). The J call is in doubt because the DNA end fits TRBJ2-7 better. Germline V gene data show CDR1 as SGHRS and CDR2 as YFSETQ. The CDR3 loop spans 15 amino acids. This CDR3 is CASSQPAGLGDEQYF. CDR3 bases: TGCGCCAGCAGCCAACCCGCGGGGCTCGGAGACGAGCAGTACTTC.

The rearrangement uses TRBV5-1 and TRBJ1-1; no clear D. V was clipped by 4 bases and J by 1 base, with 11 bases between them. Germline V gene data show CDR1 as SGHRS and CDR2 as YFSETQ. The CDR3 has 14 amino acids. Here the CDR3 reads CASSPLPGNTEAFF. CDR3 coding DNA: TGCGCCAGCAGCCCCCTTCCAGGGAACACTGAAGCTTTCTTT.

The chain has TRBV5-5 and TRBJ1-5; 7 nucleotides agree with TRBD1. Looked up from germline, CDR1 is SGHKS and CDR2 is YYEKEE (reference sequence). The CDR3 has 12 amino acids. V lost 0 bases, J lost 11 bases, and 2 bases stayed unmatched. CDR3 in amino acids: CASSLGQGTQHF. The CDR3 nucleotides read TGTGCCAGCAGCTTGGGACAGGGTACCCAGCATTTT.

This clonotype has only a few counts. V is TRBV7-2 and J is TRBJ2-5; 10 bases fit TRBD2. Unmatched junction bases numbered 11, after V lost 0 bases and J lost 4 bases. Per the germline V gene, CDR1 is SGHTA and CDR2 is FQGNSA. This CDR3 has 18 amino acids. The CDR3 region is CASSLASGSGGARETQYF. The CDR3 DNA reads TGTGCCAGCAGCTTAGCCTCGGGCAGCGGGGGGGCGAGAGAGACCCAGTACTTC.

The gene calls are TRBV12-3 or TRBV12-4 and TRBJ2-1; D is perhaps TRBD2 (7 bases). Trimming shortened V by 7 bases and J by 8 bases, and 30 bases separated the two germline ends. The CDR3 has 18 residues. As DNA, the CDR3 is TGTGCCAGCACCCGGTCCCTCCCTACTACTGGGGGGGCCGATGAGCAGTTCTTC. It specifies CASTRSLPTTGGADEQFF.

This sequence joins TRBV7-3 and TRBJ2-2, with 9 bases matching TRBD1. The trim removed 5 bases at V and 3 bases at J, leaving 10 bases unmatched. Germline values: CDR1 SGHTA, CDR2 FQGTGA. There are 17 residues in the CDR3. As DNA, the CDR3 is TGTGCCAGCAGCCCGGACGGGACAGGGTTCGACACCGGGGAGCTGTTTTTT. It codes for CASSPDGTGFDTGELFF. Supplemented by reference TRBV7-3 and TRBJ2-2, the full variable domain reads GAGVSQTPSNKVTEKGKYVELRCDPISGHTALYWYRQSLGQGPEFLIYFQGTGAADDSGLPNDRFFAVRPEGSVSTLKIQRTERGDSAVYLCASSPDGTGFDTGELFFGEGSRLTVL.

The rearrangement uses TRBV5-1 and TRBJ2-1, with a possible D match to TRBD1 (6 bases). The CDR3 has 18 amino acids. Per the germline V gene, CDR1 is SGHRS and CDR2 is YFSETQ. Trimming left V 3 bases short and J 0 bases short, with 19 bases between. The CDR3 reads CASSSKYPGDNSYNEQFF. The CDR3 DNA sequence: TGCGCCAGCAGCTCGAAGTACCCAGGGGACAACTCCTACAATGAGCAGTTCTTC.

V and J are TRBV11-1 and TRBJ2-3, with a possible D match to TRBD1 (7 bases). V was shortened by 5 bases and J by 2 bases, with 26 bases between the two germline ends. CDR1 and CDR2 (germline): SGHAT, FQDESV (reference sequence). The CDR3 extends over 19 amino acids. The CDR3, as DNA: TGTGCCAGCAGCCCACCACCCTTCCTCACAGGGGAGGACACAGATACGCAGTATTTT. Its protein is CASSPPPFLTGEDTDTQYF.

This clonotype was found a few times. The chain combines TRBV7-3 with TRBJ2-1, with 12 nucleotides matching TRBD1. The CDR3 length is 17 residues. V was pared by 1 base and J by 10 bases, with 11 bases of the junction left unmatched. The germline V gene has CDR1 SGHTA and CDR2 FQGTGA. The CDR3, as DNA: TGTGCCAGCAGCTTAATGCGAACCGGGACAGGGGGCCACGAGCAGTTCTTC. It encodes CASSLMRTGTGGHEQFF.